This T cell receptor (beta chain) is drawn from a study of CD8+CD57+ T cells in acquired aplastic anemia. Findings and limits, study-wide: Shared by patients and controls, some 29 CD8+ CDR3s were abundant in patients.

Both TCR beta VDJ combination and CDR3 sequence profiling were carried out. Genomic DNA was the template for this profiling. Via MiXCR, TCRdb re-called the reads, giving one row per CDR3 protein. The data contain more than 250,000 distinct CDR3 sequences, approximately 80% of them singletons. With respect to this clonotype: Its antigen remains unknown.

The CDR3 loop spans 15 amino acids. The ends were cut back, 1 base at V and 8 bases at J, with 17 bases in the middle. CDR1 and CDR2 (germline): SEHNR, FQNEAQ (reference sequence). For sequencing, patients were chosen who had shown expansion of CD8+CD57+ cells by flow cytometry. Every patient presented with severe acquired aplastic anemia. The blood sampling took place in patients who had so far received no therapy. This clonotype was sampled from a human donor with aplastic anemia. Sequenced material: sorted CD4+, CD8+, or CD8+CD57+ T cells (not recorded which) from PBMCs. The J gene is TRBJ1-1, the V gene TRBV7-9; D gene ambiguous. The CDR3 DNA reads as TGTGCCAGCAGCTTAGATCTGAGAGGCAATACGGAAGCTTTCTTT. This sequence encodes CASSLDLRGNTEAFF.